This T cell receptor (beta chain) was retrieved from a study of blood T cell repertoires in COVID-19. Study background: Italy, Spain and the United States were the sources of the convalescent and acute COVID-19 samples. PBMCs, B-cell-depleted T cells, or T cells provided the cDNA or gDNA that made up the material.

This study enrolled people aged roughly 18 to 100 from about two dozen US geographic areas. Trimming cost V 3 bases and J 8 bases; bases outside gene matches: 15. Germline lookup yields CDR1 MGHRA and CDR2 YSYEKL. This CDR3 is 17 amino acids long. Original handling: Amplification from reference gene primers served as the basis for estimated nucleated cell counts. Sequencing used immunoSEQ multiplex PCR; TCRdb keeps in-frame clones, though not all of them. The V and J calls and the clone size are those of that table, but D and trimming were determined from the DNA. The sample includes around 340,000 clones, approximately 86% of them seen just once.

The sample comprised PBMCs or T cells enriched from blood (not recorded which). This clonotype was sampled from a woman in her thirties or forties with acute COVID-19. V usage is TRBV4-1 and J usage is TRBJ2-2, with 7 nucleotides matching TRBD2. Here the CDR3 DNA reads TGCGCCAGCAGCCACCCTAAGCGGGACTACTCGGGGGGGGAGCTGTTTTTT. Protein sequence: CASSHPKRDYSGGELFF.